The clone carrying this T cell receptor (beta chain) was seen once. What it recognizes is unknown. The junction and the germline gene differ at one end; a read error may be behind it. This entry is derived from a study of tumor-infiltrating lymphocytes in primary liver carcinoma. Study-wide context: Men as well as women, aged 30 to 69 years, made up the patients. Sequenced samples came back with roughly 3.5 to 7.5 million productive TCRbeta reads, and the counts looked alike across tissue types. Study-level findings and limits: It was in tumors, not blood, that the top-250-clone fraction was significantly higher (p = 0.039).

The roughly 17-31 mg bulk tissue piece was not sorted before simultaneous RNA and DNA extraction. Every tumor was sampled at five separate regions. CDR1 MNHNS and CDR2 SASEGT come from the germline V gene. The CDR3 is 11 amino acids. TCR beta cDNA came from about 470 ng total RNA, primed with a constant-region primer. Libraries of TCR beta came from three nested multiplex PCR rounds with slightly modified ARM-PCR. The two initial PCR rounds, ten to eleven cycles each, used TRBV1-TRBV30 forward and C-beta reverse primers. TCRdb processed the multiplex PCR reads anew with MiXCR; each CDR3 protein has one entry. The repertoire has around 54,000 distinct CDR3 sequences, roughly 77% of them found once; the top ten carry under 30%.

The clonotype comes from a man aged 35 to 55 with primary liver carcinoma and hepatitis B virus infection. The chain recombines TRBV6-1 with TRBJ2-3, with a tentative D call TRBD2 (6 bases). Input material: liver tumor tissue from sampling region 2. Subset reported: tumor region T2, inferior pole. The CDR3: CANRREDMQYF. The CDR3 DNA reads as TGTGCCAACAGGCGGGAAGATATGCAGTATTTT.